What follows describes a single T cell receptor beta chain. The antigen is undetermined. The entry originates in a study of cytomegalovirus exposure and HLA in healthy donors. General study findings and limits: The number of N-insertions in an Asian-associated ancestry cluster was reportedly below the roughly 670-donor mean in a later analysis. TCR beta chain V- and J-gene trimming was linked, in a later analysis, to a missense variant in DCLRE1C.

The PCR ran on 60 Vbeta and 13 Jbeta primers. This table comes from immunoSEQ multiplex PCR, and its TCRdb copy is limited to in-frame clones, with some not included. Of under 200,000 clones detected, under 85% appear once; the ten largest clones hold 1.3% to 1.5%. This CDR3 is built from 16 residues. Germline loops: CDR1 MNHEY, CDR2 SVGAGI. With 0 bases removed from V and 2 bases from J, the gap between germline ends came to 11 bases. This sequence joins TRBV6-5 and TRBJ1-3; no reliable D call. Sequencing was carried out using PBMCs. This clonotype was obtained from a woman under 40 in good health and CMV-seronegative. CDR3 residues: CASSYSPGGTGNTIYF. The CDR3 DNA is TGTGCCAGCAGTTACTCTCCGGGAGGTACTGGAAACACCATATATTTT.